This paragraph covers one TCR beta chain sequence. The same CDR3 arises from other DNA sequences in this sample as well. These data come from a study of shared clonotypes between healthy human individuals. Study at large: CD4 naive and memory got three plates each, CD8 naive two, CD8 memory one.

CDR3 length equals 15 residues. Germline V lookup: CDR1 SGHDN, CDR2 FVKESK. The germline V and J ends were trimmed by 0 bases and 0 bases, with 6 bases remaining between them. Authors' methods: From ImmunoSEQ came sequences covering only the junction and carrying no quality scores, so filtering differed. TCRdb's copy holds only in-frame clones and misses some; the assay was immunoSEQ multiplex PCR. From that table come the V and J calls and clone size; the DNA was used to work out D and trimming. The sample contains about 1,800,000 clones, less than 95% of which appear only once. The naive CD8 subset, CD45RO-negative cells positively selected for CCR7, excluded terminally differentiated effector memory CD45RA+ cells.

Specimen: naive CD8+ T cells sorted from blood. The chain joins TRBV14 to TRBJ1-3; D remains unclear. The TCR comes from a man in his late teens or twenties in good health. The DNA of the CDR3 is TGTGCCAGCAGCCAAGATGGCACCTCTGGAAACACCATATATTTT. Amino acid sequence: CASSQDGTSGNTIYF.